The T cell receptor (beta chain) described here comes from a study of blood T cell repertoires in COVID-19 (dated by TCRdb to 2020 to 2022). About the investigation overall: Collaborator samples came from the United States, Italy and Spain and covered acute and convalescent phases of COVID-19. The repertoires were released in a freely available public database intended as a resource for research on the immune response to SARS-CoV-2. A de-identified subject ID, COVID-19 status, age in years and sex were almost always included in the sample metadata. Where available, HLA class I and class II types were taken from metadata supplied by the sample provider and were not determined by assay-based typing. The samples were drawn from the first 160 participants of the ongoing ImmuneRACE study and from roughly 1,300 subjects provided by 6 global collaborators. The prospective study material was composed of cDNA or gDNA derived from T cells, B-cell-depleted T cells, or PBMCs. The dataset comprised deeply sampled blood TCRbeta repertoires from subjects exposed to, actively infected with, or recovered from COVID-19. The full study reports these points: Clinical and demographic metadata were provided uncurated, with the amount varying by source and participant.

One collaborating source in Seattle enrolled patients while the patients were actively infected and followed the patients over time throughout the course of disease. The collaborating institutions used their own protocols to collect whole blood in K2EDTA tubes. For TCRbeta analysis, collaborator samples were shipped as frozen whole blood, as isolated PBMCs, or as DNA extracted from either sample type. Comment on this clone: Its antigen is not yet known. Base quality data are lacking; no much larger clone is found one base away.

TCRbeta CDR3 regions were amplified from genomic DNA by means of the immunoSEQ Assay, a bias-controlled multiplex PCR. Under the source paper's analysis protocol: Nucleated cell counts per sample were estimated from amplification of reference gene primers within the assay. To quantify the absolute abundance of each unique TCRbeta CDR3 rearrangement, sequence reads were collapsed and filtered. For each sample, productive Simpson clonality was calculated as the square root of Simpson's diversity index over productive rearrangements. TCRdb holds this immuneACCESS table with in-frame rearrangements only. Some clones are missing; in checked studies, unresolved V genes explain under half, and the rest has no known cause. Clone size and the V and J calls come from that table; the DNA yielded D and trimming. The sample table records approximately 440,000 clones; about 87% of these occur just once. The ten largest account for roughly 12% of the sample.

The CDR3 starts with the cysteine, ends with the phenylalanine, and has 14 residues. Here the CDR3 DNA is all that survives: 42 bases in frame from base 1. V is cut back by 3 bases and J by 6 bases, with 7 bases in the junction unmatched. According to the germline V gene (reference sequence), CDR1 reads SGHNT and CDR2 reads YYREEE. The rearrangement joined TRBV5-4 to TRBJ2-7; 9 junctional bases match TRBD1. The clonotype originates from a woman aged 45-65 years with COVID-19, enrolled during active disease. The sequenced sample consisted of peripheral blood. The CDR3 protein: CASSSRDRVGEQYF. The nucleotides read TGTGCCAGCAGCTCTCGGGACAGGGTAGGCGAGCAGTACTTC.